The 19 T cell receptor beta chains in this list originate from one sample, sequenced in a study of vaccination and CD4 T cells after COVID-19. Treatment here: 10-day PBMC culture with coronavirus spike peptide pools or control peptides (ViraFEST assay). Cultured CD4+ T cell DNA was sequenced using the Oncomine TCR Beta short-read assay. TCRdb re-analysed the PCR reads in MiXCR, keeping a single row per CDR3 protein. This sample has several thousand distinct CDR3 sequences, with 25% found just once. No antigen has been identified for these receptors. The sequencing here drew on CD4+ T cells from blood, cultured in vitro, taken after SARS-CoV-2 vaccination. The receptors were gathered from a human donor who had recovered from COVID-19.

By frequency in the sample, this clonotype is medium-sized (0.01 to 0.1%). The J gene is TRBJ2-5, the V gene TRBV7-9, with 7 bases matching TRBD1. The CDR3 length is 13 residues. The V segment lost 3 bases and the J segment 4 bases; nucleotides outside the gene matches: 2. Germline CDR1 reads SEHNR; CDR2 reads FQNEAQ (reference sequence). CDR3 in amino acids: CASSFQGVETQYF. As DNA, the CDR3 is TGTGCCAGCAGCTTCCAGGGGGTAGAGACCCAGTACTTC.

This clonotype is medium-sized within its sample. This CDR3 is CASSSSGGRYEQYF. In nucleotides, the CDR3 is TGTGCCAGCAGTTCTAGCGGGGGGCGGTACGAGCAGTACTTC. This chain joins TRBV27 and TRBJ2-7, with 11 bases identical to TRBD2. Germline lookup yields CDR1 MNHEY and CDR2 SMNVEV (reference sequence). The V and J ends lost 4 bases and 4 bases, in that order; junction bases with no gene match: 3. The CDR3 sequence is 14 residues long.

This clonotype was observed a handful of times. The chain joins TRBV29-1 to TRBJ1-5; D gene unclear. V lost 3 bases and J 2 bases, leaving 8 bases between the germline ends. The CDR3 spans 13 residues. Germline CDR1 SQVTM, CDR2 ANQGSEA. The CDR3 DNA follows: TGCAGCGTTGAGGAGGGCCGCAATCAGCCCCAGCATTTT. Its translation is CSVEEGRNQPQHF.

By its share, this clonotype is medium-sized (0.01 to 0.1%). The chain joins TRBV6-5 to TRBJ1-1; TRBD1 matches 10 bases. The germline CDR1 and CDR2 sequences are MNHEY and SVGAGI. V dropped 0 bases and J dropped 11; count of bases not matched to a gene: 6. The CDR3 length is 14 residues. CDR3 residues: CASSYSGTGVGAFF. The CDR3 region has the DNA TGTGCCAGCAGTTACTCCGGGACAGGGGTTGGGGCTTTCTTT.

This chain links TRBV28 with TRBJ1-1; no reliable D call. Trimming stripped 5 bases from V and 1 base from J, with 17 bases between. The CDR3 is made up of 16 amino acids. Looked up from germline, CDR1 is MDHEN and CDR2 is SYDVKM. The chain's CDR3 is CASSPTGLAPNTEAFF. CDR3 nucleotides: TGTGCCAGCAGTCCTACGGGTCTGGCGCCGAACACTGAAGCTTTCTTT.

In this sample, this clonotype turned up a few times. The V call is TRBV19, the J call TRBJ2-7; 11 positions agree with TRBD1. The germline gives CDR1 LNHDA, CDR2 SQIVND (reference sequence). V shed 9 bases, J shed 3 bases, and the junction held 7 bases outside the gene matches. The CDR3 has 14 amino acids. This chain's CDR3 is CASRRGTGGYEQYF. DNA for the CDR3: TGTGCCAGCAGAAGAGGGACAGGGGGCTACGAGCAGTACTTC. Using reference TRBV19 and TRBJ2-7 for the parts outside the CDR3, the full variable domain is DGGITQSPKYLFRKEGQNVTLSCEQNLNHDAMYWYRQDPGQGLRLIYYSQIVNDFQKGDIAEGYSVSREKKESFPLTVTSAQKNPTAFYLCASRRGTGGYEQYFGPGTRLTVT.

By sample fraction, this clonotype is large. This sequence joins TRBV6-1 and TRBJ2-6; D unclear. The CDR3 runs to 20 residues. V was shortened by 5 bases and J by 3 bases, with 26 bases between the two germline ends. The germline gives CDR1 MNHNS, CDR2 SASEGT. CDR3 in DNA: TGTGCCAGCAGTCCTCAGCCCGTTACCGGGTCGGGTAGTGGGGCCAACGTCCTGACTTTC. It translates to CASSPQPVTGSGSGANVLTF.

The genes are TRBV28 and TRBJ2-3; no firm D call. V was trimmed by 7 bases and J by 2 bases, leaving 7 bases between them. This CDR3 spans 12 amino acids. The germline gives CDR1 MDHEN, CDR2 SYDVKM. As DNA, the CDR3 is TGTGCCAGCAACGATGACACAGATACGCAGTATTTT. Amino acid sequence: CASNDDTDTQYF.

There are a few counts of this clonotype. The chain joins TRBV25-1 to TRBJ1-2; no definite D call. Per germline, CDR1 MGHDK and CDR2 SYGVNS. This CDR3 spans 15 amino acids. V was cut by 2 bases and J by 7 bases, with 17 bases left in between. CDR3 coding DNA: TGTGCCAGCAGTGAACAAGGATCCACCCTAGCTGGCTACACCTTC. Translated: CASSEQGSTLAGYTF.

This chain links TRBV20-1 with TRBJ2-3; the match to TRBD2 covers 11 bases. This CDR3 has 16 amino acids. With V trimmed by 5 bases and J by 5 bases, 12 bases remained unmatched. The germline V gene encodes CDR1 DFQATT and CDR2 SNEGSKA (reference sequence). Here the CDR3 DNA reads TGCAGTGCTTATGGCCTAGCGGGAGGACGCGGAGATACGCAGTATTTT. This gives the protein CSAYGLAGGRGDTQYF.

The chain is built from TRBV20-1 and TRBJ2-7, with TRBD2 matching 13 bases. With 6 bases clipped from V and 2 bases from J, the junction kept 1 base outside the gene matches. CDR1 is DFQATT and CDR2 is SNEGSKA in the germline V gene (reference sequence). This CDR3 has 13 amino acids. This chain's CDR3 is CSAGTSGTYEQYF. DNA for the CDR3: TGCAGTGCCGGGACTAGCGGGACCTACGAGCAGTACTTC.

This clonotype is labeled as medium-sized. This sequence joins TRBV24-1 and TRBJ1-5, with 7 bases that match TRBD1. Germline loops: CDR1 KGHDR, CDR2 SFDVKD. The CDR3 loop spans 12 amino acids. V was pared by 4 bases and J by 11 bases, with 4 bases of the junction left unmatched. The CDR3 reads CATSDYRGTQHF. CDR3 DNA: TGTGCCACCAGTGACTACAGGGGTACCCAGCATTTT.

This clonotype has a handful of counts. The chain combines TRBV28 with TRBJ1-1; D remains unclear. The V gene's germline CDR1 is MDHEN and CDR2 SYDVKM. The V and J ends lost 3 bases and 3 bases respectively, with 2 bases between them. The CDR3 extends over 11 amino acids. DNA of the CDR3: TGTGCCAGCAGTTTGGACACTGAAGCTTTCTTT. It encodes CASSLDTEAFF. The variable domain in full, with the rest retrieved from reference TRBV28 and TRBJ1-1, is DVKVTQSSRYLVKRTGEKVFLECVQDMDHENMFWYRQDPGLGLRLIYFSYDVKMKEKGDIPEGYSVSREKKERFSLILESASTNQTSMYLCASSLDTEAFFGQGTRLTVV.

By sample fraction, this clonotype is medium-sized (0.01 to 0.1%). This rearrangement joins TRBV15 to TRBJ1-5; D gene unclear. Germline assignment: CDR1 LNHNV and CDR2 YYDKDF (reference sequence). The CDR3 is 14 residues long. Trimming stripped 9 bases from V and 4 bases from J, with 16 bases between. Written as DNA, the CDR3 is TGTGCCACAAACAGTGGGCAGGCTAATCAGCCCCAGCATTTT. Amino acids: CATNSGQANQPQHF.

The chain recombines TRBV6-5 with TRBJ2-7, with D unresolved. Trimming stripped 2 bases from V and 7 bases from J, with 9 bases between. The CDR3 sequence is 12 residues long. Germline loops: CDR1 MNHEY, CDR2 SVGAGI. The CDR3 coding sequence is TGTGCCAGCAGTTACGTCGGCGGAGAGCAGTACTTC. This sequence encodes CASSYVGGEQYF.

The rearrangement joins TRBV20-1 to TRBJ1-6; TRBD1 matches at 7 bases. The V gene end was trimmed by 1 base and the J gene end by 8 bases; junction bases not matched to a gene: 8. CDR3 size: 15 residues. The germline V gene encodes CDR1 DFQATT and CDR2 SNEGSKA (reference sequence). CDR3 amino acids: CSARGGGQFDSPLHF. The DNA of the CDR3 is TGCAGTGCTAGAGGAGGGGGACAGTTTGATTCACCCCTCCACTTT.

The chain couples TRBV14 to TRBJ1-1, with D possibly being TRBD1 (6 bases). Germline values: CDR1 SGHDN, CDR2 FVKESK. V was pared by 1 base and J by 11 bases, with 14 bases between. CDR3 length equals 13 residues. DNA for the CDR3: TGTGCCAGCAGCCAAGGGTCAGGGGCTCGGGCTTTCTTT. Protein product: CASSQGSGARAFF.

Turning to this clonotype: Mismatch with germline at one junction end may stem from a read error. The chain recombines TRBV10-3 with TRBJ1-1; D is perhaps TRBD1 (5 bases). The CDR3 is 17 residues long. Looked up from germline, CDR1 is ENHRY and CDR2 is SYGVKD. The CDR3 DNA follows: TGTGCCATCAGTGAGGGACCGCAGGGCAGGGAAGGCACTGAAGCCTTCTTT. This encodes CAISEGPQGREGTEAFF.

CDR3 DNA sequence: TGTGCCAGCAGTACCGGGACTAGCGGGGGGACCCACACAGATACGCAGTATTTT. Translated, it gives CASSTGTSGGTHTDTQYF. The chain uses TRBV27 and TRBJ2-3, with 15 bases that match TRBD2. Germline values: CDR1 MNHEY, CDR2 SMNVEV (reference sequence). The CDR3 runs to 18 residues. The V gene end was trimmed by 5 bases and the J gene end by 2 bases; junction bases not matched to a gene: 8.